The 5 T cell receptor beta chains below come from one sample, sequenced in a study of T cell repertoires in cytomegalovirus infection (dated by TCRdb to the late 2010s). Their antigen targets remain unknown. The treatment or condition label, read with the paper, signifies: in vitro stimulation with specific CMV peptide epitopes to enrich CMV-specific T cells. Sequencing was carried out with an Illumina HiSeq 1500. The raw public reads went through TCRdb reprocessing: fastp at Q25, MiXCR clone calling, in-frame beta chains kept. One record per CDR3 amino acid sequence lists the most common genes and DNA. The sample has 110,000 to 150,000 distinct CDR3 sequences on record, approximately 30% of them singletons. In total, the top ten clones hold about 56% of the sample. The source was CD8+ T cells from cultured PBMCs, collected from culture after CMV antigen stimulation. These TCRs come from a human donor in good health (CMV status not recorded). Some clones in this sample may be carry-over from other donors' samples.

This clonotype came up a few times. The chain employs TRBV2 and TRBJ1-2; D is ambiguous. CDR1 and CDR2 from the germline V gene are SNHLY and FYNNEI. The CDR3 extends over 14 amino acids. The germline V and J ends were trimmed by 3 bases and 0 bases, with 8 bases remaining between them. This CDR3 is CASSDFLANYGYTF. Written as DNA, the CDR3 is TGTGCCAGCAGTGACTTTTTAGCTAACTATGGCTACACCTTC.

This clonotype was seen more than once but under ten times. This chain links TRBV5-1 with TRBJ1-1, with no clear D. The V gene's germline CDR1 is SGHRS and CDR2 YFSETQ. The CDR3 extends over 14 amino acids. Trimming pared 5 bases from V and 11 bases from J, leaving 22 bases between. CDR3 in DNA: TGCGCCAGCAGAGCCCTCGGTGAGGGCTCTGGGGCTTTCTTT. Translating gives CASRALGEGSGAFF.

This clonotype was picked up a small number of times. This chain joins TRBV12-3 or TRBV12-4 and TRBJ1-2; D is unclear. V was cut by 3 bases and J by 0 bases, with 5 bases left in between. CDR3 length equals 13 residues. CDR3 nucleotide sequence: TGTGCCAGCAGTTTGCAGGCTAACTATGGCTACACCTTC. Translating it yields CASSLQANYGYTF.

The rearrangement links TRBV7-6 to TRBJ2-7; D gene uncertain. The V end was cut by 5 bases, the J end by 2 bases, with 10 bases between. The CDR3 runs to 13 residues. Germline-derived CDR1 and CDR2 are SGHVS and FNYEAQ. Written as DNA, the CDR3 is TGTGCCAGCAGCCCGTCCGAAGCCTACGAGCAGTACTTC. It specifies CASSPSEAYEQYF. Full variable domain (outside the CDR3, taken from reference TRBV7-6 and TRBJ2-7): GAGVSQSPRYKVTKRGQDVALRCDPISGHVSLYWYRQALGQGPEFLTYFNYEAQQDKSGLPNDRFSAERPEGSISTLTIQRTEQRDSAMYRCASSPSEAYEQYFGPGTRLTVT.

This clonotype turned up a few times. V gene TRBV20-1 combines with J gene TRBJ2-2; 9 bases are shared with TRBD2. Germline CDR1 DFQATT, CDR2 SNEGSKA (reference sequence). The CDR3 spans 15 residues. Trimming took 6 bases from V and 3 from J; bases not matched to a gene: 8. CDR3 protein: CSADAGGQDTGELFF. CDR3 nucleotides: TGCAGTGCGGACGCGGGGGGGCAGGACACCGGGGAGCTGTTTTTT.